This TCR beta chain emerged from a study of cytomegalovirus exposure and HLA in healthy donors. 13 Jbeta primers and 60 Vbeta primers were used for the PCR. Assay used: immunoSEQ multiplex PCR; TCRdb lists only in-frame clones, some missing. This table has around 150,000 clones, 79% appearing once. The CDR3 extends over 16 amino acids. Germline lookup yields CDR1 LNHDA and CDR2 SQIVND (reference sequence). V shed 3 bases, J shed 7 bases, and the junction held 7 bases outside the gene matches. This chain links TRBV19 with TRBJ1-6; 9 nucleotides align to TRBD1. The TCR was taken from a man aged 50-59 years in good health and CMV-seropositive. Sample: PBMCs. In DNA, the CDR3 is TGTGCCAGTAGTATCACCTGGGACAGGGAGAATTCACCCCTCCACTTT. Translation gives CASSITWDRENSPLHF. Looking up the rest from reference TRBV19 and TRBJ1-6 gives the full variable domain: DGGITQSPKYLFRKEGQNVTLSCEQNLNHDAMYWYRQDPGQGLRLIYYSQIVNDFQKGDIAEGYSVSREKKESFPLTVTSAQKNPTAFYLCASSITWDRENSPLHFGNGTRLTVT.